The 30 T cell receptor beta chains presented below share a single source sample, sequenced in a study of T cell responses to AZD1222 COVID-19 vaccine. Produced via immunoSEQ multiplex PCR; TCRdb's table is partial and in-frame only. The sample lists 100,000 to 120,000 clones; around 88% were seen once. Sequences were derived from peripheral blood, sampled 28 days after the second AZD1222 dose. These receptor sequences come from an adult who received the AZD1222 COVID-19 vaccine.

V and J are TRBV2 and TRBJ2-1; a weak D match, TRBD2 (7 bases). This CDR3 has 14 residues. Trimming stripped 9 bases from V and 4 bases from J, with 16 bases between. Germline CDR1 reads SNHLY; CDR2 reads FYNNEI. The DNA of the CDR3 is TGTGCCAGTAGGGGGGGCGGGCCTTACAATGAGCAGTTCTTC. The encoded protein is CASRGGGPYNEQFF.

CDR3 in amino acids: CASRGQNTEAFF. CDR3 coding DNA: TGTGCCAGCAGGGGACAGAACACTGAAGCTTTCTTT. The genes are TRBV5-4 and TRBJ1-1; D possibly corresponds to TRBD1 (6 bases). The CDR3 covers 12 residues. Germline-derived CDR1 and CDR2 are SGHNT and YYREEE (reference sequence). V was cut by 5 bases and J by 1 base, with 6 bases left in between.

The J gene is TRBJ1-3, the V gene TRBV7-6; a weak D match, TRBD1 (5 bases). The CDR3 is 15 residues long. Per germline, CDR1 SGHVS and CDR2 FNYEAQ. The V end lost 0 bases, the J end lost 7 bases, and 13 bases lay between the germline ends. The CDR3, as DNA: TGTGCCAGCAGCTTAGCCCCAGGGACGTCTAACACCATATATTTT. Its translation: CASSLAPGTSNTIYF.

The chain couples TRBV7-9 to TRBJ1-1; no reliable D call. The CDR3 runs 13 residues. Germline V gene sequence: CDR1 SEHNR, CDR2 FQNEAQ (reference sequence). V was clipped by 2 bases and J by 1 base, with 5 bases between them. The CDR3 loop reads CASSLWRNTEAFF. The CDR3 DNA sequence: TGTGCCAGCAGCTTATGGAGGAACACTGAAGCTTTCTTT.

This chain joins TRBV2 and TRBJ1-2; no definite D call. The germline gives CDR1 SNHLY, CDR2 FYNNEI. The CDR3 is made up of 14 amino acids. V gave up 2 bases and J gave up 4 bases, with 11 bases separating them. The CDR3 reads CASSETISGYGYTF. CDR3 nucleotide sequence: TGTGCCAGCAGTGAAACGATCTCTGGCTATGGCTACACCTTC.

This clone was found once. V is TRBV27 and J is TRBJ2-1; possibly TRBD2 for D (6 bases). The CDR3 has 12 amino acids. Germline V CDR1 and CDR2: MNHEY, SMNVEV (reference sequence). The ends were cut back, 5 bases at V and 9 bases at J, with 11 bases in the middle. CDR3 DNA sequence: TGTGCCAGCAGTGGAGGGAGCGCTGAGCAGTTCTTC. Translation: CASSGGSAEQFF.

The CDR3 DNA is TGTGCCAGCAGTCTTCCGGGACAGGGCTACACCTTC. Translation gives CASSLPGQGYTF. V is TRBV12-3 or TRBV12-4 and J is TRBJ1-2, with 7 bases lining up with TRBD1. CDR3 length: 12 residues. The V gene end was trimmed by 5 bases and the J gene end by 8 bases; junction bases not matched to a gene: 5.

This clone appeared once. The rearrangement uses TRBV27 and TRBJ1-2, with 8 bases matching TRBD1. The germline CDR1 and CDR2 sequences are MNHEY and SMNVEV (reference sequence). The V and J ends lost 2 bases and 7 bases, in that order; junction bases with no gene match: 3. CDR3 length: 13 amino acids. The chain's CDR3 is CASSLRTGRGYTF. As DNA, the CDR3 is TGTGCCAGCAGTTTAAGGACAGGGCGTGGCTACACCTTC.

The chain combines TRBV27 with TRBJ1-2; TRBD1 is a possible D gene (5 bases). Germline lookup yields CDR1 MNHEY and CDR2 SMNVEV (reference sequence). The CDR3 length is 15 residues. Trimming cost V 5 bases and J 3 bases, with 16 bases left between them. CDR3 in amino acids: CASSPRTGTYYGYTF. CDR3 nucleotides: TGTGCCAGCAGTCCACGGACGGGGACCTACTATGGCTACACCTTC.

The chain employs TRBV27 and TRBJ1-2; a possible D gene is TRBD1 (5 bases). V was pared by 8 bases and J by 1 base, with 14 bases between. Germline V gene data show CDR1 as MNHEY and CDR2 as SMNVEV (reference sequence). CDR3 length: 14 amino acids. DNA of the CDR3: TGTGCCAGCGGGGACGCAGGAAATAACTATGGCTACACCTTC. It encodes CASGDAGNNYGYTF.

This clone appeared once. The gene calls are TRBV11-2 and TRBJ2-1; D not resolved. Germline V CDR1 and CDR2: SGHAT, FQNNGV. The CDR3 totals 11 residues. Deletions cut 5 bases from V and 7 bases from J, with 6 bases between. The CDR3 DNA reads TGTGCCAGCAGCCGTCAGAATGAGCAGTTCTTC. Its translation is CASSRQNEQFF. Supplemented by reference TRBV11-2 and TRBJ2-1, the full variable domain reads EAGVAQSPRYKIIEKRQSVAFWCNPISGHATLYWYQQILGQGPKLLIQFQNNGVVDDSQLPKDRFSAERLKGVDSTLKIQPAKLEDSAVYLCASSRQNEQFFGPGTRLTVL.

The CDR3: CASSQDPGQVIEAFF. DNA of the CDR3: TGTGCCAGCAGCCAAGACCCCGGACAGGTTATTGAAGCTTTCTTT. The chain combines TRBV14 with TRBJ1-1; TRBD1 matches at 7 bases. This CDR3 spans 15 amino acids. With V trimmed by 0 bases and J by 7 bases, 8 bases remained unmatched. The germline CDR1 and CDR2 sequences are SGHDN and FVKESK.

CDR3 in DNA: TGTGCCAGTAGTTCCTGGACAGATGTCGACGAGGAGACCCAGTACTTC. It yields the protein CASSSWTDVDEETQYF. The chain uses TRBV19 and TRBJ2-5; possible D gene TRBD1, 6 bases. V lost 5 bases and J lost 5, with 21 bases in between. Per germline, CDR1 LNHDA and CDR2 SQIVND (reference sequence). The CDR3 length is 16 residues.

The chain links TRBV19 to TRBJ2-2; tentative D call: TRBD1 (6 bases). Deletions cut 6 bases from V and 0 bases from J, with 14 bases between. Germline-derived CDR1 and CDR2 are LNHDA and SQIVND (reference sequence). CDR3 size: 16 residues. The CDR3 loop reads CASRLDRTSNTGELFF. Written as DNA, the CDR3 is TGTGCCAGTAGGCTTGACAGGACGTCGAACACCGGGGAGCTGTTTTTT.

The V and J genes are TRBV7-2 and TRBJ1-6; 9 bases align to TRBD1. The ends lost 4 bases at V and 9 bases at J; junction bases unmatched: 4. The germline V gene has CDR1 SGHTA and CDR2 FQGNSA. The CDR3 covers 14 residues. The CDR3 DNA is TGTGCCAGCAGCTCCGGGACAGGGAGTTCACCCCTCCACTTT. Amino acid sequence: CASSSGTGSSPLHF.

The chain is built from TRBV5-4 and TRBJ1-1, with 11 bases lining up with TRBD1. Germline trimming cut 2 bases from V and 4 bases from J; bases unmatched to any gene: 4. The CDR3 extends over 15 amino acids. Per germline, CDR1 SGHNT and CDR2 YYREEE (reference sequence). CDR3 sequence: CASSLSGTGGTEAFF. CDR3 nucleotide sequence: TGTGCCAGCAGCTTATCTGGGACAGGGGGCACTGAAGCTTTCTTT.

V usage is TRBV28 and J usage is TRBJ2-2; 15 bases line up with TRBD2. The J segment lost 3 bases and the V segment lost 8 bases, leaving 4 bases of the junction unmatched. The CDR3 spans 16 residues. The germline gives CDR1 MDHEN, CDR2 SYDVKM. CDR3: CASGLAGGLDTGELFF. CDR3 coding DNA: TGTGCCAGCGGACTAGCGGGGGGGTTGGACACCGGGGAGCTGTTTTTT.

J is TRBJ2-7 and V is TRBV19; 7 nucleotides line up with TRBD1. The germline CDR1 and CDR2 sequences are LNHDA and SQIVND (reference sequence). V shed 1 base and J 3 bases; nucleotides not matched to a gene: 12. The CDR3 sequence is 17 residues long. This CDR3 reads CASSIGQGSNYYYEQYF. For the CDR3, the DNA is TGTGCCAGTAGTATAGGACAGGGTTCCAACTACTACTACGAGCAGTACTTC.

The rearrangement links TRBV5-6 to TRBJ1-2, with D perhaps matching TRBD1 (5 bases). This CDR3 is 13 amino acids long. Germline values: CDR1 SGHDT, CDR2 YYEEEE. V was clipped by 0 bases and J by 8 bases, with 11 bases between them. The CDR3 bases are TGTGCCAGCAGCTTGGGAGGGGTCGTAGGCTACACCTTC. This sequence encodes CASSLGGVVGYTF. The entire variable domain, with the rest obtained from reference TRBV5-6 and TRBJ1-2, is as follows: DAGVTQSPTHLIKTRGQQVTLRCSPKSGHDTVSWYQQALGQGPQFIFQYYEEEERQRGNFPDRFSGHQFPNYSSELNVNALLLGDSALYLCASSLGGVVGYTFGSGTRLTVV.

This CDR3 is CASSPRDSGTDTQYF. The DNA of the CDR3 is TGTGCCAGCAGTCCTCGGGACAGCGGCACAGATACGCAGTATTTT. The chain links TRBV6-5 to TRBJ2-3; 7 nucleotides align to TRBD1. The CDR3 is 15 residues long. Germline V gene lookup returns CDR1 MNHEY and CDR2 SVGAGI. J lost 1 base, V lost 5 bases, and 6 bases had no gene match.

V and J are TRBV5-1 and TRBJ2-3, with 10 bases fitting TRBD1. This CDR3 has 15 residues. J lost 7 bases, V lost 4 bases, and 9 bases had no gene match. From germline, CDR1 is SGHRS and CDR2 YFSETQ. CDR3 DNA sequence: TGCGCCAGCAGCACCCGACAGGGGGCTGGAAATACGCAGTATTTT. The encoded protein is CASSTRQGAGNTQYF.

The V and J genes are TRBV10-3 and TRBJ1-1, with D hard to call. The CDR3 covers 13 residues. The germline V gene has CDR1 ENHRY and CDR2 SYGVKD. V dropped 4 bases and J dropped 0 bases, with 6 bases sitting between them. CDR3 DNA: TGTGCCATCAGTGTTTCGCTGAACACTGAAGCTTTCTTT. The encoded protein is CAISVSLNTEAFF.

The chain is built from TRBV4-2 and TRBJ1-3; D may be TRBD1 (6 bases). This CDR3 contains 16 residues. CDR1 and CDR2 (germline): LGHNA, YNFKEQ. V was cut by 3 bases and J by 0 bases, with 12 bases left in between. CDR3 sequence: CASSQGTLVSGNTIYF. As DNA, the CDR3 is TGTGCCAGCAGCCAGGGGACATTGGTCTCTGGAAACACCATATATTTT.

The J gene is TRBJ1-1, the V gene TRBV5-1; 7 nucleotides match TRBD1. The CDR3 extends over 14 amino acids. Germline CDR1 reads SGHRS; CDR2 reads YFSETQ. Trimming removed 6 bases from V and 2 bases from J; junction bases left unmatched: 7. This CDR3 is CASKPGQINTEAFF. In nucleotides, the CDR3 is TGCGCCAGCAAACCGGGACAGATAAACACTGAAGCTTTCTTT.

This clone was seen just once. The chain is built from TRBV7-2 and TRBJ2-7, with 10 positions matching TRBD1. The germline V gene has CDR1 SGHTA and CDR2 FQGNSA. With V trimmed by 3 bases and J by 2 bases, 4 bases remained unmatched. The CDR3 loop spans 15 amino acids. The CDR3 spells CASSLGQGTTYEQYF. The DNA of the CDR3 is TGTGCCAGCAGCTTGGGACAGGGGACAACCTACGAGCAGTACTTC.

The gene calls are TRBV11-2 and TRBJ2-1; 11 bases align to TRBD2. The CDR3 covers 17 residues. The germline gives CDR1 SGHAT, CDR2 FQNNGV. Trimming took 5 bases from V and 4 from J; bases not matched to a gene: 10. CDR3 bases: TGTGCCAGCAGCGCCACCCCCGGGACTAGCGGTTACAATGAGCAGTTCTTC. Translating it yields CASSATPGTSGYNEQFF.

This sequence joins TRBV27 and TRBJ2-1; 7 bases agree with TRBD2. The V gene's germline CDR1 is MNHEY and CDR2 SMNVEV (reference sequence). CDR3 length equals 15 residues. Trimming cost V 5 bases and J 5 bases; bases outside gene matches: 9. The CDR3 coding sequence is TGTGCCAGCAGTCCTCCGGGACTACCCCACAATGAGCAGTTCTTC. Protein product: CASSPPGLPHNEQFF.

The rearrangement uses TRBV6-2 or TRBV6-3 and TRBJ1-5; unclear D gene. This CDR3 is built from 14 residues. Germline CDR1 and CDR2: MNHEY and SVGEGT. V was trimmed by 6 bases and J by 2 bases, leaving 11 bases between them. CDR3: CASSPDGRNQPQHF. CDR3 bases: TGTGCCAGCAGCCCGGACGGTCGCAATCAGCCCCAGCATTTT.

The V and J genes are TRBV7-2 and TRBJ2-1; D is uncertain. This CDR3 is 13 amino acids long. Germline values: CDR1 SGHTA, CDR2 FQGNSA. Trimming pared 3 bases from V and 3 bases from J, leaving 6 bases between. The CDR3 bases are TGTGCCAGCAGCTTTAAGGGCTACAATGAGCAGTTCTTC. Translation: CASSFKGYNEQFF. Together with reference TRBV7-2 and TRBJ2-1, the CDR3 gives the full variable domain: GAGVSQSPSNKVTEKGKDVELRCDPISGHTALYWYRQSLGQGLEFLIYFQGNSAPDKSGLPSDRFSAERTGGSVSTLTIQRTQQEDSAVYLCASSFKGYNEQFFGPGTRLTVL.

The chain is built from TRBV29-1 and TRBJ1-3, with D hard to call. V gave up 7 bases and J gave up 4 bases, with 8 bases separating them. This CDR3 comprises 11 residues. From germline, CDR1 is SQVTM and CDR2 ANQGSEA. The CDR3 sequence: CSALGGNTIYF. In nucleotides, the CDR3 is TGCAGCGCATTGGGGGGAAACACCATATATTTT.